Listed below are T cell receptor beta chains from one sample, sequenced in a study of Tregs in tolerant kidney transplant recipients. Method: immunoSEQ multiplex PCR; TCRdb's copy keeps in-frame clones and lacks some. The sample holds tens of thousands of clones; 93% are singletons and the top ten take about 1.5%. The sequences come from CD4+ T cells from blood (PBMCs), collected 12 months after the transplant. The origin of the receptors is a human patient who received a combined kidney and bone marrow transplant. The T cells may come from the graft donor. Both conserved end residues are part of each CDR3. Fields, in order: V gene, clone size, D gene, J gene, CDR3 DNA, CDR3 protein. The D gene is left open where the match is weak. Not all rows give a size; the values are once, few, many and, for expanded clones, a class.

TRBV7-9	.	.	TRBJ1-3	TGTGCCAGCAGCTTAGTGACAGACTCTGGAAACACCATATATTTT	CASSLVTDSGNTIYF
TRBV7-2	.	TRBD1	TRBJ2-5	TGTGCCAGCAGCTTTGACAGGGGAGAGGTACAAGAGACCCAGTACTTC	CASSFDRGEVQETQYF
TRBV19	.	TRBD2	TRBJ2-1	TGTGCCAGTAGTATAAATTCCCTTTTGCGGGGGGGCCCAAATGAGCAGTTCTTC	CASSINSLLRGGPNEQFF
TRBV7-2	.	.	TRBJ1-5	TGTGCCAGCAGCCGCAGAAATAGCAATCAGCCCCAGCATTTT	CASSRRNSNQPQHF
TRBV11-2	.	TRBD1	TRBJ1-3	TGTGCCAGCAGCTCGATACAGGGGAGAAGTGGAAACACCATATATTTT	CASSSIQGRSGNTIYF
TRBV7-9	.	TRBD1	TRBJ2-7	TGTGCCAGCAGCTCACAGGGGTACGAGCAGTACTTC	CASSSQGYEQYF
TRBV2	few	.	TRBJ2-2	TGTGCCAGCGGGGCGGGGTCCGGGGAGCTGTTTTTT	CASGAGSGELFF
TRBV4-3	once	TRBD2	TRBJ2-3	TGCGCCAGCAGCCAACTAGCGGGGTTCACAGATACGCAGTATTTT	CASSQLAGFTDTQYF
TRBV11-3	.	.	TRBJ2-7	TGTGCCAGCAGTCGGGGGAGTTACGAGCAGTACTTC	CASSRGSYEQYF
TRBV11-3	.	.	TRBJ2-1	TGTGCCAGCAGCCAGGCTGGGAGAGCTCTAAATGAGCAGTTCTTC	CASSQAGRALNEQFF
TRBV2	.	.	TRBJ2-1	TGTGCCAGCAGATCACAGGGCTACAATGAGCAGTTCTTC	CASRSQGYNEQFF
TRBV21-1	.	.	TRBJ2-7	TGTGCCAGCAGCCTCCGCGGCGGTAACTACGAGCAGTACTTC	CASSLRGGNYEQYF
TRBV5-4	.	.	TRBJ1-3	TGTGCCAGCAGCTTGGCGGCAGGCCGCCTGTTCTCTGGAAACACCATATATTTT	CASSLAAGRLFSGNTIYF
TRBV4-3	.	.	TRBJ2-3	TGCGCCAGCAGCCAACAAGGGGAAGATGGCACAGATACGCAGTATTTT	CASSQQGEDGTDTQYF
TRBV28	.	.	TRBJ1-5	TGTGCCAGCAGTTTGGGTAGCCCGCGGCAGCCCCAGCATTTT	CASSLGSPRQPQHF
TRBV9	.	.	TRBJ2-3	TGTGCCAGCAGCGCCAACAGGGATACGCAGTATTTT	CASSANRDTQYF
TRBV11-3	.	TRBD1	TRBJ2-1	TGTGCCAGCAGCATGGGACAGGGTTGGTACAATGAGCAGTTCTTC	CASSMGQGWYNEQFF
TRBV5-1	.	TRBD1	TRBJ1-1	TGCGCCAGCAGCAGACGGGACAGGGCTACTGAAGCTTTCTTT	CASSRRDRATEAFF
TRBV30	once	TRBD2	TRBJ2-3	TGTGCCTGGAGCGGCGGGGGGATCGTCGGAGATACGCAGTATTTT	CAWSGGGIVGDTQYF
TRBV11-3	.	.	TRBJ2-3	TGTGCCAGCAGCCCCCGGACTCAAATGCCGAGCACAGATACGCAGTATTTT	CASSPRTQMPSTDTQYF
TRBV10-3	.	.	TRBJ1-2	TGTGCCATCAGTGAGTCGGGCAATGGCTACACCTTC	CAISESGNGYTF
TRBV30	.	TRBD1	TRBJ2-1	TGTGCCTGGAGAGCCAGGGGGACGAATGAGCAGTTCTTC	CAWRARGTNEQFF
TRBV19	.	.	TRBJ2-7	TGTGCCAGTAGTATTAGGCGGCAGGGCAGCCACGAGCAGTACTTC	CASSIRRQGSHEQYF
TRBV5-1	.	TRBD1	TRBJ2-7	TGCGCCAGCAGCTTGTTCTTCGAGACAGGGGCCCCGTCTTACGAGCAGTACTTC	CASSLFFETGAPSYEQYF
TRBV7-2	.	TRBD2	TRBJ2-3	TGTGCCAGCAGCCAGACTAGCGGCACAGATACGCAGTATTTT	CASSQTSGTDTQYF
TRBV6-6	.	.	TRBJ2-7	TGTGCCAGCAGTTATCGGGACTCCTACGAGCAGTACTTC	CASSYRDSYEQYF
TRBV29-1	.	TRBD1	TRBJ1-2	TGCAGCGTTGCTCCGGACAGGGGCCCCTATGGCTACACCTTC	CSVAPDRGPYGYTF
TRBV11-1	.	TRBD2	TRBJ2-1	TGTGCCAGCAGTACGGGGCTCGGACTAGCGGGAGAGGGTGAGCAGTTCTTC	CASSTGLGLAGEGEQFF
TRBV7-9	.	TRBD2	TRBJ2-5	TGTGCCAGCAGCCCCCGTTTAGCTAGCGGGGGGTTCAGCGAGACCCAGTACTTC	CASSPRLASGGFSETQYF
TRBV11-3	.	TRBD1	TRBJ2-5	TGTGCCAGCAGCCTCCCGACAGGGAAAGAGACCCAGTACTTC	CASSLPTGKETQYF
TRBV9	.	TRBD1	TRBJ2-4	TGTGCCAGCAGCGTAGCAGGGGGAACAAACATTCAGTACTTC	CASSVAGGTNIQYF
TRBV9	.	TRBD2	TRBJ2-1	TGTGCCAGCAGCGTAGGGCTAGCGGGGAACTACAATGAGCAGTTCTTC	CASSVGLAGNYNEQFF
TRBV28	.	.	TRBJ1-1	TGTGCCAGCAGTTTCCCCTTACAGGGTATTGGCACTGAAGCTTTCTTT	CASSFPLQGIGTEAFF
TRBV7-3	.	.	TRBJ2-2	TGTGCCAGCAGCACCCCGGGCACCGGGGAGCTGTTTTTT	CASSTPGTGELFF
TRBV7-2	.	.	TRBJ2-7	TGTGCCAGCAGCTTAGGGGCGATAAGGGGCTCCTACGAGCAGTACTTC	CASSLGAIRGSYEQYF
TRBV28	.	TRBD2	TRBJ2-5	TGTGCCAGCAGCGTAAAGTGGGGGGGAGAGTACCAAGAGACCCAGTACTTC	CASSVKWGGEYQETQYF
TRBV15	once	.	TRBJ1-2	TGTGCCACCAGCAGAGAAGTGGCAGGCCCCTGGGCTGGCTACACCTTC	CATSREVAGPWAGYTF
TRBV11-3	.	.	TRBJ1-6	TGTGCCAGCAGCTTCGATCGGGTTGATTCACCCCTCCACTTT	CASSFDRVDSPLHF
TRBV7-9	.	TRBD1	TRBJ2-4	TGTGCCAGCAGCTTATCAAGGGGGCTTCGTGGACTAGCCAAAAACATTCAGTACTTC	CASSLSRGLRGLAKNIQYF
TRBV30	.	TRBD1	TRBJ1-5	TGTGCCTGGAGTGTACGAAGGACAGGGGGTCCCCAGCCCCAGCATTTT	CAWSVRRTGGPQPQHF
TRBV7-9	.	TRBD2	TRBJ2-7	TGTGCCAGCAGCTTATCCCATGGCGGGGGTTCCACCTACGAGCAGTACTTC	CASSLSHGGGSTYEQYF
TRBV30	.	.	TRBJ1-4	TGTGCCTGGAGTCGCCGGGGGACTAATGAAAAACTGTTTTTT	CAWSRRGTNEKLFF
TRBV27	.	TRBD2	TRBJ2-1	TGTGCCAGCAGTTTGTGGCTAGCGGGTCCCCATGAGCAGTTCTTC	CASSLWLAGPHEQFF
TRBV12-1	.	.	TRBJ2-3	TGTGCCAGCAGCCCGCAGGGTAGAGTGTATTTT	CASSPQGRVYF
TRBV27	.	.	TRBJ2-1	TGTGCCAGCAGTTTAGGGGACTTACTGGACTACAATGAGCAGTTCTTC	CASSLGDLLDYNEQFF
TRBV6-6	.	.	TRBJ1-1	TGTGCCAGCAGTTACAGGGAGAGGTACATGAACACTGAAGCTTTCTTT	CASSYRERYMNTEAFF
TRBV7-3	.	TRBD2	TRBJ2-5	TGTGCCAGCAGCTCTGACGGACTAGCGGGGGGACAGACCCAGTACTTC	CASSSDGLAGGQTQYF
TRBV19	.	.	TRBJ2-3	TGTGCCAGTAGTATGGTCAGGGGGGATCTTAGCACAGATACGCAGTATTTT	CASSMVRGDLSTDTQYF
TRBV30	.	.	TRBJ1-1	TGTGCCTGGAGTCATCGCTGGGGGGAGGAAGCTTTCTTT	CAWSHRWGEEAFF
TRBV27	.	.	TRBJ2-4	TGTGCCAGCTCCCATACGCAGTTCAAAAACATTCAGTACTTC	CASSHTQFKNIQYF
TRBV10-2	once	.	TRBJ1-4	TGCGCCAGCAGTACCCCGGGCGGGAGCTATGAAAAACTGTTTTTT	CASSTPGGSYEKLFF
TRBV5-1	.	TRBD1	TRBJ1-1	TGCGCCAGCAGCTCCGGACAGGGAGGCACTGAAGCTTTCTTT	CASSSGQGGTEAFF
TRBV7-3	.	.	TRBJ2-1	TGTGCCAGCAGCCTAGAAAATGAGCAGTTCTTC	CASSLENEQFF
TRBV2	.	TRBD1	TRBJ1-1	TGTGCCAGCAGCCGACAGGGCGATCTAAGCACTGAAGCTTTCTTT	CASSRQGDLSTEAFF
TRBV19	.	.	TRBJ2-3	TGTGCCAGTAGTATGCGGGAAAAAAGCACAGATACGCAGTATTTT	CASSMREKSTDTQYF
TRBV10-3	once	TRBD1	TRBJ2-7	TGTGCCACCAGGACAGGGGACGTCGACGAGCAGTACTTC	CATRTGDVDEQYF
TRBV18	.	.	TRBJ2-7	TGTGCCAGCTCTCCCGTGGAGGGTATCGTATACGAGCAGTACTTC	CASSPVEGIVYEQYF
TRBV18	.	.	TRBJ1-1	TGTGCCAGCTCACCATTCCCCTTATCTGAAGCTTTCTTT	CASSPFPLSEAFF
TRBV6-5	.	TRBD1	TRBJ2-5	TGTGCCAGCAGTTCCCCGGGACAGGGTATGGAGACCCAGTACTTC	CASSSPGQGMETQYF
TRBV27	.	TRBD2	TRBJ2-7	TGTGCCAGCAGTAAGACTAGCGGTATACTTTCCCGAGCGCAGTACTTC	CASSKTSGILSRAQYF